The 8 T cell receptor beta chains presented below share a single source sample, sequenced in a study of regulatory T cells. Study-wide points: In CD3G-deficient patients, conventional CD4+ T cells were enriched for hydrophobic CDR3 residues at positions 6 and 7.

Their cognate antigens are unknown. The primer mix had 52 TRBV and 13 TRBJ primers. Only in-frame clones appear in the TCRdb table, and some are missing; sequencing was by immunoSEQ multiplex PCR. The sample includes 25,000 to 30,000 clones, just under 95% seen only once; the top ten take 1.5% to 1.8%. Sequencing used conventional CD4+ T cells sorted from blood. The receptors stem from a person between 18 and 35 years old with CD3G deficiency.

The chain uses TRBV9 and TRBJ1-1; D unresolved. The V end was cut by 0 bases, the J end by 1 base, with 7 bases between. CDR1 and CDR2 from the germline V gene are SGDLS and YYNGEE. This CDR3 has 14 amino acids. CDR3 sequence reads: CASSVARKNTEAFF. CDR3 bases: TGTGCCAGCAGCGTAGCCAGGAAGAACACTGAAGCTTTCTTT.

This clone showed up just a few times. The CDR3 coding sequence is TGTGCCAGCTCACCTTCCCGGACAGTCTCTGGAAACACCATATATTTT. Translation gives CASSPSRTVSGNTIYF. J is TRBJ1-3 and V is TRBV18, with D perhaps TRBD1 (6 bases). Germline values: CDR1 KGHSH, CDR2 LQKENI. The CDR3 sequence is 16 residues long. Trimming removed 3 bases from V and 0 bases from J, with 12 bases in between.

This chain links TRBV28 with TRBJ1-1; a weak D match, TRBD1 (5 bases). CDR3 length: 14 amino acids. Germline CDR1 is MDHEN and CDR2 is SYDVKM. V gave up 5 bases and J gave up 0 bases, with 10 bases separating them. The CDR3 DNA is TGTGCCAGCAGTCCGACAGCCTTGAACACTGAAGCTTTCTTT. It translates to CASSPTALNTEAFF.

The chain combines TRBV11-2 with TRBJ2-1; 8 bases map to TRBD1. Germline V lookup: CDR1 SGHAT, CDR2 FQNNGV. This CDR3 contains 17 residues. J was trimmed by 4 bases and V by 1 base; bases with no gene match: 9. Here the CDR3 DNA reads TGTGCCAGCAGCTTAGGGCGACAGGGGCCGGGTTACAATGAGCAGTTCTTC. Protein sequence: CASSLGRQGPGYNEQFF.

The gene calls are TRBV6-1 and TRBJ2-7, with D perhaps matching TRBD1 (6 bases). Germline-derived CDR1 and CDR2 are MNHNS and SASEGT. V lost 5 bases and J lost 8, with 16 bases in between. The CDR3 consists of 13 residues. The CDR3 loop reads CASSRAGEIKQYV. CDR3 sequence (DNA): TGTGCCAGCAGTCGAGCAGGGGAAATAAAGCAGTACGTC.

The V and J genes are TRBV10-3 and TRBJ2-6, with a tentative D call TRBD2 (5 bases). V lost 8 bases and J lost 1, with 6 bases in between. This CDR3 is built from 13 residues. Germline V gene sequence: CDR1 ENHRY, CDR2 SYGVKD. The CDR3 sequence is CAIGESGANVLTF. The CDR3 DNA follows: TGTGCCATCGGGGAGTCTGGGGCCAACGTCCTGACTTTC.

The chain has TRBV5-1 and TRBJ2-1; TRBD2 matches 8 bases. With V trimmed by 1 base and J by 7 bases, 4 bases remained unmatched. Germline values: CDR1 SGHRS, CDR2 YFSETQ. The CDR3 loop spans 14 amino acids. The CDR3 DNA reads as TGCGCCAGCAGCTTGCCGGGAGGGAGAAATGAGCAGTTCTTC. Translated, it gives CASSLPGGRNEQFF.

This chain connects TRBV28 to TRBJ2-1; 14 bases are shared with TRBD2. Per germline, CDR1 MDHEN and CDR2 SYDVKM. Trimming at V came to 4 bases and at J to 2 bases, leaving 1 base not matched to a gene. This CDR3 spans 16 amino acids. The CDR3 nucleotides are TGTGCCAGCAGTTCGGGACTAGCGGGAGCCTACAATGAGCAGTTCTTC. As protein: CASSSGLAGAYNEQFF.